This T cell receptor (beta chain) was captured in a study of blood T cell repertoires in COVID-19. Study context: The analysed material was cDNA or gDNA that came from T cells, B-cell-depleted T cells, or PBMCs.

Original data processing: Using reference gene primer amplification, nucleated cell counts were estimated. Generated by immunoSEQ multiplex PCR, the TCRdb table keeps only in-frame clones and is missing some. Clonal size and the V and J genes are those of that table, whereas D and trimming came from the DNA. Of about 150,000 clones listed, approximately 92% are singletons. V was pared by 4 bases and J by 9 bases, with 10 bases of the junction left unmatched. CDR1 and CDR2 from the germline V gene are LGHDT and YNNKEL (reference sequence). CDR3 size: 16 residues. The receptor's source is a man aged 18 to 30 with COVID-19, enrolled during active disease. The sequencing sample was made of peripheral blood. This chain links TRBV3-1 (or the pseudogene TRBV3-2) with TRBJ1-6; 9 bases align to TRBD1. CDR3 bases: TGTGCCAGCAGCCCCCTGAGGGGGACAGGGCCTTCACCCCTCCACTTT. Protein: CASSPLRGTGPSPLHF.